The entry that follows covers one TCR beta chain sequence. The germline CDR1 and CDR2 sequences are MNHEY and SVGEGT. Trimming stripped 5 bases from V and 2 bases from J, with 19 bases between. The CDR3 spans 16 residues. These data come from a study of blood T cell repertoires in COVID-19. In the study overall: Sites across the United States, Italy and Spain contributed samples from acute and convalescent COVID-19.

The repertoire was sequenced with immunoSEQ multiplex PCR; TCRdb's copy has only in-frame clones and lacks some. The repertoire holds under 250,000 clones, with over 80% as singletons. Sequencing input: peripheral blood. V is TRBV6-2 or TRBV6-3 and J is TRBJ2-7, with a tentative D call TRBD1 (8 bases). The receptor's source is a man younger than 45 with COVID-19, enrolled during active disease. The CDR3 loop is CASSTLRTGRAYEQYF. CDR3 bases: TGTGCCAGCAGTACCCTCAGGACAGGGAGGGCCTACGAGCAGTACTTC.